This T cell receptor (beta chain) was identified in a study of T cells in Graves' hyperthyroidism and ophthalmopathy. Regarding the study as a whole: Most thyroid clonotypes that were expanded above 0.001 also turned up in blood.

It was uncontrolled infection, other autoimmune disease, pregnancy or lactation that excluded patients. Amplified regions were TCR beta CDR3 sequences from RNA transcripts. The HTBI primer set drove a first-round RT-PCR of the TCR CDR3. TCRdb re-called the multiplex PCR reads through MiXCR, storing one row per CDR3 protein. The sample holds roughly 740,000 distinct CDR3 sequences; around 17% are singletons and the top ten take around 7.7%. Germline CDR1 MNHNS, CDR2 SASEGT. V lost 6 bases and J lost 0, with 7 bases in between. CDR3 length equals 13 residues. This clonotype was seen a handful of times. What it binds is unknown. Just one base apart from a much larger clone, this may be a read error. This likely comes from a read error, as the CDR3 has no conserved phenylalanine or tryptophan at its end.

Sample: blood. The source is a man aged 18 to 30 with Graves' hyperthyroidism. The rearrangement links TRBV6-1 to TRBJ2-3; D ambiguous. As DNA, the CDR3 is TGTGCCAGCAGGCAGCCTAGCACAGATACGCAGTATTCT. It translates to CASRQPSTDTQYS.